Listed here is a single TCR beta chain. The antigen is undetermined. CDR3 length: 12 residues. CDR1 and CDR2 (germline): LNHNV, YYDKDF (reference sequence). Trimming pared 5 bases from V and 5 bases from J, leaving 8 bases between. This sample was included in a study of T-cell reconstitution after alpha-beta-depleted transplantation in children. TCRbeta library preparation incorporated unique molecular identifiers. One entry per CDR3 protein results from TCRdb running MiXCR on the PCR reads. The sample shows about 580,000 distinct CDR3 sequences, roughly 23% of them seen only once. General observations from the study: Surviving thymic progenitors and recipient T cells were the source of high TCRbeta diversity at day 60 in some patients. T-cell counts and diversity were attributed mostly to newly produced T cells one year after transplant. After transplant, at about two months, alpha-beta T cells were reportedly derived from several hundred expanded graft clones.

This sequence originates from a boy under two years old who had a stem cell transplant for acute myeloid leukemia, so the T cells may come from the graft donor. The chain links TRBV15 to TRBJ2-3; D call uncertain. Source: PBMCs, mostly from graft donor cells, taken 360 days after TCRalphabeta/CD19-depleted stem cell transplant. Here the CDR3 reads CATSWRGDTQYF. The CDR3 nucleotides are TGTGCCACCAGCTGGCGAGGAGATACGCAGTATTTT.